This T cell receptor (beta chain) was recorded in a study of blood T cell repertoires in COVID-19. About the study: COVID-19 samples, acute and convalescent, were from the United States, Italy and Spain. The cDNA or gDNA used as material had been derived from T cells, B-cell-depleted T cells, or PBMCs.

TCRdb's copy holds only in-frame clones and misses some; the assay was immunoSEQ multiplex PCR. This repertoire shows roughly 180,000 clones, approximately 86% found once; its top ten account for less than 3%. There are a few counts of this clone. The sample comprised peripheral blood. The sequence derives from a woman aged 25 to 39 with active or convalescent COVID-19.

CDR3 coding DNA: TGTGCCAGCAGTTACAACTTAGATGGACAGACGGATCTGTATTTT. Residues: CASSYNLDGQTDLYF. The V and J genes are TRBV6-5 and TRBJ2-3; possibly TRBD1 for D (6 bases). The CDR3 runs to 15 residues. Per germline, CDR1 MNHEY and CDR2 SVGAGI. The V and J ends lost 2 bases and 14 bases respectively, with 23 bases between them.